Detailed here is one T cell receptor (beta chain). This clone's antigen is unknown. No clone much larger than this one lies a single base away; base qualities are absent. The data stem from a study of shared clonotypes between healthy human individuals (dated by TCRdb to 2020 to 2021). The study in broad terms: The cohort included a few men and two women between 18 and 49 years of age. Blood TCR repertoires of roughly five healthy adults were deeply sequenced to estimate repertoire size and the extent of clonotype sharing between individuals. Per donor, three plates each were used for CD4 naive and CD4 memory, two for CD8 naive, and one for CD8 memory. Between about 0.8 and 9.5 billion PBMCs per donor were obtained by leukapheresis. To increase sequencing depth and limit assay-specific biases, different laboratories used diverse techniques to prepare libraries and sequence TCR repertoires. Results and caveats for the whole study, not just this receptor: Clonotypes shared by all four sorted-subset donors showed higher generation probabilities than non-shared clonotypes. Because the study included only a small number of donors, the genetic and exposure-history diversity represented was limited. Based on pairwise subsampling, the degree of clonotype sharing among donors was expected to be affected by sequencing depth. Larger estimated clonotype richness was generally found for naive subsets than for memory subsets. Rarefaction of sorted-subset datasets indicated incomplete sequencing despite the large sequencing depth. Sharing across several donors was observed for about 5% of naive CD4, less than 4% of naive CD8, 2.3% of memory CD4, and roughly 0.43% of memory CD8 clonotypes. Only blood was sampled, and tissue TCR repertoires likely differ from those in blood.

TCR CDR3 regions were amplified from genomic DNA by multiplex PCR using the deep immunoSEQ assay. Extracted genomic DNA from each cell subset was distributed evenly across all wells of several immunoSEQ 96-well plates, and each plate was treated as a replicate. Each replicate PCR for sorted subsets received about 220 ng genomic DNA, equal to about 30,000 T cell genomes. The purified libraries were quantified using a Qubit 3.0 fluorometer, sized with a Bioanalyzer 2100, and then quantified again using the KAPA Library Quantification kit. Every immunoSEQ 96-well plate was sequenced on a dedicated single-read 150-cycle Illumina NextSeq 550 flow cell. As for the authors' bioinformatics: Because only junctional sequences without quality scores were contained in the immunoSEQ output, filtering matching that applied to full-length reads could not be performed. Sequences were annotated with PyIR, a Python wrapper for IgBLAST v1.9, and V/J genes and CDR3 were assigned using IMGT germline references. Reads were removed for weak V/J assignments (E-value above 1e-6), missing CDR3, stop codons, out-of-frame junctions, or ambiguous translated residues. V3J clonotypes were defined as sequences sharing the same inferred V gene, J gene, and CDR3 amino acid sequence. Percentage overlap between repertoires was calculated by dividing the number of shared unique clonotypes by the size of the smaller repertoire. Three approaches were used to assess repertoire richness: RTK rarefaction, the Chao1 estimator, and Recon v2.1 estimates of unobserved clonotypes. For all TCRbeta clonotypes obtained by the gDNA method from a handful of donors, generation probabilities were computed with OLGA. The source is immuneACCESS, and TCRdb retained only in-frame sequences with V and J called. Part of the clones is not carried over; for the studies checked, unresolved V genes explain less than half of this, and the remainder is unexplained. The V and J calls and clone size were taken over from that table, and D and trimming were inferred from the DNA. This sample gives some 1,600,000 clones in total; nearly 99% of them show up just once. Of the sample, around 0.45% falls within the top ten clones.

Donors were healthy HIV-negative adults with no recently reported acute infections or vaccinations. All donors were Caucasian adults living in Nashville, Tennessee, USA. CD4+ T cells were enriched through magnetic negative selection, after which naive cells were positively selected on CD45RA and the remaining negative fraction served as the memory subset. Blood was collected by leukapheresis, and PBMCs were isolated by Ficoll-Histopaque density gradient centrifugation and then cryopreserved in liquid nitrogen vapor phase. Analytical flow cytometry was used to check the purity and quantity of each magnetically sorted T cell population. Genomic DNA was isolated from every sorted fraction and measured by UV absorbance on a Nanodrop 2000c. This TCR came from a man aged 25-45 years in good health. The specimen was naive CD4+ T cells sorted from blood. The intended sense of this specimen's cell subset or site label: CD45RA+ positively selected.

The DNA sequence is given as TGTGCCAGCAGCTTGGATTGGAACACCGGGGAGCTGTTTTTT. The encoded protein is CASSLDWNTGELFF. The chain is made from TRBV11-2 and TRBJ2-2, with no D gene named confidently. The CDR3, cysteine through phenylalanine, is 14 amino acids long. Only the CDR3 portion is preserved as DNA: 42 bases, with reading frame beginning at the first base. V and J are truncated by 3 bases and 1 base respectively, leaving an intervening sequence of 6 bases. For CDR1 and CDR2, the germline V gene lists SGHAT and FQNNGV.